A single sample is the source of the 12 T cell receptor beta chains below, sequenced in a study of cytomegalovirus exposure and HLA in healthy donors. PCR used 60 Vbeta primers and 13 Jbeta primers. Using immunoSEQ multiplex PCR, the repertoire was profiled, and TCRdb retains in-frame clones only, with some absent. The repertoire consists of approximately 100,000 clones, with about 59% occurring once and the leading ten covering about 3.8%. Source material: PBMCs. Receptors originate from a man aged 25-40 years in good health and CMV-seropositive.

The rearrangement uses TRBV7-2 and TRBJ2-7; 7 bases agree with TRBD1. V shed 2 bases and J 4 bases; nucleotides not matched to a gene: 2. The CDR3 loop spans 13 amino acids. CDR1 and CDR2 (germline): SGHTA, FQGNSA. CDR3 nucleotides: TGTGCCAGCAGCTTAAGACAGGGTTACGAGCAGTACTTC. Amino acids: CASSLRQGYEQYF.

This clone was detected only a few times. CDR3 DNA: TGTGCCAGCAGAGGGGGGGGCGGACAATACACAGATACGCAGTATTTT. Translating gives CASRGGGGQYTDTQYF. This sequence joins TRBV9 and TRBJ2-3; possibly TRBD2 for D (7 bases). With 5 bases removed from V and 2 bases from J, the gap between germline ends came to 18 bases. CDR3 length: 16 residues. Germline V lookup: CDR1 SGDLS, CDR2 YYNGEE.

The rearrangement links TRBV5-1 to TRBJ2-3; D possibly corresponds to TRBD1 (5 bases). CDR3 length: 15 residues. V lost 2 bases, J lost 6 bases, and 16 bases lay in between. Germline CDR1 SGHRS, CDR2 YFSETQ. CDR3 in DNA: TGCGCCAGCAGCTTAGACAGTCCGGTGCTTGATACGCAGTATTTT. Translating gives CASSLDSPVLDTQYF.

The J gene is TRBJ1-1, the V gene TRBV6-5, with D perhaps TRBD1 (6 bases). Germline CDR1 is MNHEY and CDR2 is SVGAGI. V lost 8 bases and J lost 5, with 18 bases in between. This CDR3 region has 14 residues. The CDR3 sequence is CASAGGGLGTEAFF. Written as DNA, the CDR3 is TGTGCCAGCGCTGGGGGGGGGCTAGGGACTGAAGCTTTCTTT.

The genes are TRBV4-1 and TRBJ1-1, with D possibly TRBD1 on 6 matching bases. Trimming stripped 3 bases from V and 0 bases from J, with 23 bases between. This CDR3 is built from 19 residues. Germline V CDR1 and CDR2: MGHRA, YSYEKL. CDR3 bases: TGCGCCAGCAGCCACCCAAGCTGGGGGCTTCGTGAAATGAACACTGAAGCTTTCTTT. This sequence encodes CASSHPSWGLREMNTEAFF.

The chain uses TRBV5-1 and TRBJ2-5; 14 nucleotides align to TRBD2. This CDR3 region has 16 residues. From germline, CDR1 is SGHRS and CDR2 YFSETQ. After removal of 4 bases from V and 2 bases from J, the junction contained 4 bases not matched to a gene. The CDR3 loop reads CASSRTSGGLQETQYF. CDR3 sequence (DNA): TGCGCCAGCAGCCGGACTAGCGGGGGGCTTCAAGAGACCCAGTACTTC.

This clone was observed a few times. The V and J genes are TRBV30 and TRBJ1-6; 10 nucleotides align to TRBD1. Per germline, CDR1 GTSNPN and CDR2 SVGIG (reference sequence). The CDR3 consists of 16 residues. Trimming removed 0 bases from V and 7 bases from J; junction bases left unmatched: 6. The CDR3 spells CAWSVSGQGGNSPLHF. The CDR3 DNA sequence: TGTGCCTGGAGTGTATCTGGACAGGGGGGGAATTCACCCCTCCACTTT.

The chain combines TRBV6-1 with TRBJ2-2; maybe TRBD1 (5 bases). Germline values: CDR1 MNHNS, CDR2 SASEGT. V was trimmed by 4 bases and J by 2 bases, leaving 14 bases between them. The CDR3 has 16 amino acids. The CDR3 here is CASSGGHLINTGELFF. CDR3 nucleotide sequence: TGTGCCAGCAGTGGTGGACACCTTATCAACACCGGGGAGCTGTTTTTT.

The chain has TRBV2 and TRBJ1-5; 11 bases are a match to TRBD1. Germline CDR1 is SNHLY and CDR2 is FYNNEI. The CDR3 length is 15 residues. Germline trimming cut 3 bases from V and 6 bases from J; bases unmatched to any gene: 4. The CDR3 here is CASSDRTGGGQPQHF. The CDR3 nucleotides are TGTGCCAGCAGTGATCGGACAGGGGGCGGTCAGCCCCAGCATTTT.

This chain joins TRBV19 and TRBJ1-2; D not resolved. V gave up 7 bases and J gave up 8 bases, with 14 bases separating them. Germline V CDR1 and CDR2: LNHDA, SQIVND (reference sequence). The CDR3 loop spans 12 amino acids. CDR3 coding DNA: TGTGCCAGTAAAACCCAAACGGGGGGCTACACCTTC. Its translation is CASKTQTGGYTF.

The V and J genes are TRBV10-3 and TRBJ2-2, with 10 bases that match TRBD1. V lost 3 bases to trimming and J lost 6 bases; unmatched junction nucleotides: 10. This CDR3 contains 17 residues. The V gene's germline CDR1 is ENHRY and CDR2 SYGVKD. The CDR3, as DNA: TGTGCCATCAGTGATTGGACAGGGGGAAGTTTTGCCGGGGAGCTGTTTTTT. The encoded protein is CAISDWTGGSFAGELFF.

This rearrangement joins TRBV6-1 to TRBJ2-7; D possibly corresponds to TRBD1 (5 bases). The CDR3 totals 16 residues. V was cut by 0 bases and J by 1 base, with 13 bases left in between. Germline loops: CDR1 MNHNS, CDR2 SASEGT. The CDR3 DNA follows: TGTGCCAGCAGTGAAGCTAGGGGTTTCCCGTCCTACGAGCAGTACTTC. Amino acids: CASSEARGFPSYEQYF.